The T cell receptor beta chain described here comes from a study of T cells after posttransplantation cyclophosphamide. Whole-study results and caveats: Later blood repertoires were often dominated by clones from the donor CD8+ memory compartment. Tissue-infiltrating T cells from skin or gut overlapped little with blood T cells.

Cyclophosphamide on days +3 and +4 followed busulfan-fludarabine conditioning and a marrow graft. Details on this clone: Antigen specificity is unknown.

Using immunoSEQ multiplex PCR, the repertoire was profiled, and TCRdb retains in-frame clones only, with some absent. The sample presents about 7,700 clones, none singletons. The CDR3 is 16 residues long. Germline values: CDR1 SGDLS, CDR2 YYNGEE. The V gene lost 2 bases and the J gene lost 2 bases, with 14 bases spanning the gap. This clonotype was sampled from a female patient over 55 who received an allogeneic stem cell transplant from an unrelated donor, was CMV-positive, and had acute GVHD only. Some T cells may have originated in the graft donor. The V call is TRBV9, the J call TRBJ2-1; TRBD1 is a possible D gene (5 bases). Sequences were derived from PBMCs, sampled 94 days after allogeneic stem cell transplant with posttransplant cyclophosphamide. In DNA form, the CDR3 reads TGTGCCAGCAGCGTTTCAGGGAACCTTGCCTACAATGAGCAGTTCTTC. Its protein product is CASSVSGNLAYNEQFF.